These 15 T cell receptor beta chains share one sample of origin, sequenced in a study of blood T cell repertoires in COVID-19. Data came from immunoSEQ multiplex PCR; TCRdb stores just in-frame clones and leaves some out. In the table there are 200,000 to 250,000 clones, roughly 84% of which are singletons. The sequencing input was peripheral blood. Receptors originate from a woman aged 80 or older with active or convalescent COVID-19.

This clone was counted between two and nine times. The V call is TRBV25-1, the J call TRBJ2-5, with D possibly matching TRBD2 (6 bases). The CDR3 spans 15 residues. The germline V and J ends were trimmed by 10 bases and 5 bases, with 23 bases remaining between them. Germline V gives CDR1 MGHDK, CDR2 SYGVNS. The CDR3 here is CATSNPVGAGETQYF. The CDR3 region has the DNA TGTGCCACAAGTAATCCCGTCGGGGCGGGGGAGACCCAGTACTTC.

The V and J genes are TRBV7-9 and TRBJ1-1; D is possibly TRBD1 (5 bases). Germline loops: CDR1 SEHNR, CDR2 FQNEAQ (reference sequence). V lost 3 bases to trimming and J lost 10 bases, with 18 bases between them. The CDR3 runs 14 residues. DNA of the CDR3: TGTGCCAGCAGCTTTCGTGGAACACTGGGGCCAGCTTTCTTT. It codes for CASSFRGTLGPAFF.

This clone was detected only once. The chain carries TRBV5-1 and TRBJ2-3; TRBD2 might be the D (6 bases). CDR1 is SGHRS, CDR2 YFSETQ, per germline. The length of the CDR3 is 19 residues. V shed 6 bases and J shed 11 bases, with 37 bases lying between them. CDR3 in amino acids: CASIPGSTASPVPVGGQYF. DNA for the CDR3: TGCGCCAGCATACCCGGGAGCACAGCTTCTCCAGTCCCAGTTGGTGGGCAGTATTTT. The full variable domain, completed using reference TRBV5-1 and TRBJ2-3, is KAGVTQTPRYLIKTRGQQVTLSCSPISGHRSVSWYQQTPGQGLQFLFEYFSETQRNKGNFPGRFSGRQFSNSRSEMNVSTLELGDSALYLCASIPGSTASPVPVGGQYFGPGTRLTVL.

The gene calls are TRBV11-1 and TRBJ2-3; the D gene is possibly TRBD2 (5 bases). Germline V CDR1 and CDR2: SGHAT, FQDESV (reference sequence). Trimming removed 3 bases from V and 1 base from J, with 14 bases in between. The CDR3 extends over 16 amino acids. For the CDR3, the DNA is TGTGCCAGCAGCTTGGGTCGACCGGAGGGCACAGATACGCAGTATTTT. Translation gives CASSLGRPEGTDTQYF.

This chain connects TRBV3-1 (or the pseudogene TRBV3-2) to TRBJ2-1; the D gene is possibly TRBD1 (5 bases). Deletions cut 0 bases from V and 9 bases from J, with 9 bases between. CDR3 size: 13 residues. Germline V lookup: CDR1 LGHDT, CDR2 YNNKEL (reference sequence). The CDR3 region has the DNA TGTGCCAGCAGCCAAGACAGGGTTGGTGAGCAGTTCTTC. Translated: CASSQDRVGEQFF.

This rearrangement joins TRBV29-1 to TRBJ2-1; 9 bases map to TRBD1. The CDR3 runs 16 residues. The J segment lost 7 bases and the V segment lost 3 bases, leaving 13 bases of the junction unmatched. CDR1 is SQVTM and CDR2 is ANQGSEA in the germline V gene. CDR3: CSVDLPGQGNRNEQFF. The CDR3 DNA follows: TGCAGCGTTGATCTGCCGGGACAGGGTAATCGGAATGAGCAGTTCTTC.

This chain connects TRBV6-2 or TRBV6-3 to TRBJ1-3; TRBD1 matches at 8 bases. V gave up 4 bases and J gave up 3 bases; unmatched junction bases: 5. The CDR3 sequence is 15 residues long. The V gene's germline CDR1 is MNHEY and CDR2 SVGEGT. The CDR3 protein is CASSWTGNVGNTIYF. The DNA for the CDR3 is TGTGCCAGCAGTTGGACAGGGAACGTTGGAAACACCATATATTTT.

The chain uses TRBV28 and TRBJ2-2, with TRBD1 identical over 7 bases. CDR1 and CDR2 (germline): MDHEN, SYDVKM. This CDR3 spans 16 amino acids. V shed 3 bases and J 7 bases; nucleotides not matched to a gene: 11. The CDR3 sequence: CASSLEDRKPGGELFF. CDR3 sequence (DNA): TGTGCCAGCAGTTTGGAGGACAGGAAGCCGGGCGGGGAGCTGTTTTTT.

This chain connects TRBV4-1 to TRBJ1-2; D unresolved. The CDR3 is 15 residues long. Germline assignment: CDR1 MGHRA and CDR2 YSYEKL. V was cut by 0 bases and J by 0 bases, with 8 bases left in between. The CDR3 loop reads CASSQDPGANYGYTF. The CDR3 DNA sequence: TGCGCCAGCAGCCAAGACCCCGGAGCTAACTATGGCTACACCTTC.

J is TRBJ1-1 and V is TRBV7-9; 10 nucleotides match TRBD1. The V gene's germline CDR1 is SEHNR and CDR2 FQNEAQ (reference sequence). This CDR3 comprises 15 residues. Unmatched junction bases numbered 6, after V lost 5 bases and J lost 3 bases. The CDR3 spells CASSRSDRGDTEAFF. In nucleotides, the CDR3 is TGTGCCAGCAGCCGATCGGACAGGGGGGACACTGAAGCTTTCTTT.

This chain links TRBV11-2 with TRBJ2-7, with TRBD1 matching 10 bases. Per germline, CDR1 SGHAT and CDR2 FQNNGV. CDR3 length: 15 residues. The J segment lost 5 bases and the V segment lost 5 bases, leaving 9 bases of the junction unmatched. In DNA, the CDR3 is TGTGCCAGCAGCGAAAGACAGGGGGCGGGAAACGAGCAGTACTTC. This sequence encodes CASSERQGAGNEQYF.

This clone has just a few counts. The rearrangement links TRBV7-9 to TRBJ2-7, with 8 bases identical to TRBD1. There are 15 residues in the CDR3. Trimming took 5 bases from V and 0 from J; bases not matched to a gene: 6. Germline loops: CDR1 SEHNR, CDR2 FQNEAQ (reference sequence). This chain's CDR3 is CASSPETGGSYEQYF. Here the CDR3 DNA reads TGTGCCAGCAGCCCAGAAACAGGGGGCTCCTACGAGCAGTACTTC.

The V call is TRBV5-5, the J call TRBJ2-2, with D possibly being TRBD2 (6 bases). The V gene lost 5 bases and the J gene lost 1 base, with 18 bases spanning the gap. Per germline, CDR1 SGHKS and CDR2 YYEKEE (reference sequence). There are 17 residues in the CDR3. CDR3 sequence: CASSPRGSGGNTGELFF. As DNA, the CDR3 is TGTGCCAGCAGTCCCCGGGGGAGCGGTGGGAACACCGGGGAGCTGTTTTTT.

The chain is built from TRBV7-2 and TRBJ2-5; the D is unclear. The ends were cut back, 5 bases at V and 4 bases at J, with 23 bases in the middle. The V gene's germline CDR1 is SGHTA and CDR2 FQGNSA. The CDR3 is 17 residues long. CDR3 DNA sequence: TGTGCCAGCAGCCCATTCGTGCCGGCAGGTCTGGGAGAGACCCAGTACTTC. Its protein product is CASSPFVPAGLGETQYF.

The J gene is TRBJ1-3, the V gene TRBV3-1 (or the pseudogene TRBV3-2); maybe TRBD1 (6 bases). The CDR3 extends over 15 amino acids. Germline CDR1 and CDR2: LGHDT and YNNKEL (reference sequence). The V gene lost 4 bases and the J gene lost 0 bases, with 10 bases spanning the gap. DNA for the CDR3: TGTGCCAGCAGCCTTTCAGGGGCCTCTGGAAACACCATATATTTT. Translation: CASSLSGASGNTIYF.